Described below is a single T cell receptor beta chain sequence and its context. Its antigen remains unidentified. This CDR3 spans 17 amino acids. The V and J ends lost 4 bases and 8 bases, in that order; junction bases with no gene match: 15. TCRdb re-analysed the reads in MiXCR, keeping a single row per CDR3 protein. Altogether some 400,000 distinct CDR3 sequences are present, around a sixth being singletons, with the ten largest covering approximately 10%. This specimen belongs to a study of T cell repertoires in cytomegalovirus infection. Study details: TCR beta signatures that were public indicated CMV infection and matching HLA type. Points from the study as a whole: Based on cumulative public TCR beta family frequency, carriers of CMV plus the relevant HLA were identified. The ex vivo response showed dominance by HLA-C-restricted CMV-specific TCR beta clonotypes.

The TCR sequence derives from a human donor in good health (CMV status not recorded). Some clones in this sample may be carry-over from other donors' samples. Sequences were obtained from PBMCs. The rearrangement joins TRBV12-3 or TRBV12-4 to TRBJ2-3, with TRBD1 identical over 10 bases. In nucleotides, the CDR3 is TGTGCCAGCAGTTCCACCCGACAGGGGGCGGCTGCGGGTACGCAGTATTTT. It specifies CASSSTRQGAAAGTQYF.